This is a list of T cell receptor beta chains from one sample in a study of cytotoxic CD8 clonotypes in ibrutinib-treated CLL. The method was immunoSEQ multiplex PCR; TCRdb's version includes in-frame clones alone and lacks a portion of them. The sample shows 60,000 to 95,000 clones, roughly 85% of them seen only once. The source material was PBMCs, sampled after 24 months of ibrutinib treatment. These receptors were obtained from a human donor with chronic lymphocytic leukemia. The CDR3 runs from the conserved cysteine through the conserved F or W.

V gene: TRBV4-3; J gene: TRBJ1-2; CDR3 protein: CASSQDQGAGYGYTF
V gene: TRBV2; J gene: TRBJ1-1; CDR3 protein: CASINGQGNTEAFF
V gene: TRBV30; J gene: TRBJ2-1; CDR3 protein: CAWTIPGLFFLRAEQFF
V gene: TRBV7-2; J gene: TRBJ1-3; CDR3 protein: CASSLDGNSGNTIYF
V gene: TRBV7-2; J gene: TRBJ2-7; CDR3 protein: CASSKTSGSTYEQYF
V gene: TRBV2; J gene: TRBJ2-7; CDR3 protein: CASKVTGLAAHF
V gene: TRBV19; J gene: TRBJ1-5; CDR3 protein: CASSIATDSNQPQHF
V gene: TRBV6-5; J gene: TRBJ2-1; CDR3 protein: CASSYETGNNEQFF
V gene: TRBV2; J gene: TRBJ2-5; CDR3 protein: CASSGGRQETQYF
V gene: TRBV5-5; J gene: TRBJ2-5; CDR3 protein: CASSPGLDGTQYF
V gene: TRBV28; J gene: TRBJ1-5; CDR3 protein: CASRPPKTERQPQHF
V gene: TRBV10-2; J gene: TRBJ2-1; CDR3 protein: CASTMTSGSISYNEQFF
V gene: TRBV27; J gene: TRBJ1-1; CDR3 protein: CASSVVDGNTEAFF
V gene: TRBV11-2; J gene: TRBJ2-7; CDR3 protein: CASSLEGGTSYEQYF
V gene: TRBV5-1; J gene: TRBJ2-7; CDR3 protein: CASSLNWGASYEQYF
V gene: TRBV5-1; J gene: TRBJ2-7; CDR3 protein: CASSSFSGRASTEQYF
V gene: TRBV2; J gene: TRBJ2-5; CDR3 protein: CASSRDREETQYF
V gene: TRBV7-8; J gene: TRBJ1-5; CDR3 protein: CASSSISGTGVQPQHF
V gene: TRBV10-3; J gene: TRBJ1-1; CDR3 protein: CAINNGQGTEAFF
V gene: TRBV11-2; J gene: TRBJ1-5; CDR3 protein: CASSLAPNQPQHF
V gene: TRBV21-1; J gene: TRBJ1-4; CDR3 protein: CASSKHRDRVVCANEKLFF
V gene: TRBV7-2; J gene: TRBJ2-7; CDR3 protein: CASSPSGRHYEQYF
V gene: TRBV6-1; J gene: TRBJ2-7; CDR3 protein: CASGLARSYEQYF
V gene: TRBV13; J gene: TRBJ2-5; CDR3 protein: CASSFRGVAAETQYF
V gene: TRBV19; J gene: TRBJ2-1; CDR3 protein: CASTQGVLAGNEQFF
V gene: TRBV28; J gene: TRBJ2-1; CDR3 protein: CASTPQGQSTSGSFYEQFF
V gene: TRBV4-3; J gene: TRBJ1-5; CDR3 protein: CASSQDAQGANQPQHF
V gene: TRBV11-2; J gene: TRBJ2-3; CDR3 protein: CASSLGQGGTDTQYF
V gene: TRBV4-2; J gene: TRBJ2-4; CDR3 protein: CASSQGEASGSLAKNIQYF
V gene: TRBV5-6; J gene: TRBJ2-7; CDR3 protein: CASSLSRRSYEQYF
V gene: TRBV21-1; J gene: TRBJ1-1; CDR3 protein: CASSGQGNTEAFF
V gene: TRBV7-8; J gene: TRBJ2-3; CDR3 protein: CASMRQESTDTQYF
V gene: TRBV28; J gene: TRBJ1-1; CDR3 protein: CASSFWEWDTEAFF
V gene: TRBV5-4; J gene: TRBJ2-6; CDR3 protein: CASSPTLTSEAGANVLTF
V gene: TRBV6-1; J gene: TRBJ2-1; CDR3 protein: CASSERGGSSGSAQFF
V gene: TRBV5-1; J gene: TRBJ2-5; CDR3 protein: CASSRDRGGETQYF
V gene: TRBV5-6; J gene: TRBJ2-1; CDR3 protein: CASSWGLLAEIYNEQFF
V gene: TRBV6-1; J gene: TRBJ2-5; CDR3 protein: CASLQTSWETQYF
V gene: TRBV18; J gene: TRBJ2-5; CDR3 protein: CASSPFREETQYF
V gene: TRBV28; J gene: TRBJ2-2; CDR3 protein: CASSPGAKDTGELFF
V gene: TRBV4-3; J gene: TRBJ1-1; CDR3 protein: CASSQGTGLVTEAFF
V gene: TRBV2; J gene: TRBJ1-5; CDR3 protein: CASRGVTGSNQPQHF
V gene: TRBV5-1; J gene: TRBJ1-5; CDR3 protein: CASSPGPNQPQHF
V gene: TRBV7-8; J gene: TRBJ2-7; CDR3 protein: CASSLVGSFYEQYF
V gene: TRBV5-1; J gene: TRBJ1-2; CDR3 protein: CASSFDRDYGYTF
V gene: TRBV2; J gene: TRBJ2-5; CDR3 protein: CASSEPRPDRQETQYF
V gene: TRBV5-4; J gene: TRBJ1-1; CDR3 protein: CASSLEPEMNTEAFF
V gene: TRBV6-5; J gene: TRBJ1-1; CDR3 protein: CASMAGGFPGTEAFF
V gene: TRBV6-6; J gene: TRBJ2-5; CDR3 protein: CADPGGRETQYF